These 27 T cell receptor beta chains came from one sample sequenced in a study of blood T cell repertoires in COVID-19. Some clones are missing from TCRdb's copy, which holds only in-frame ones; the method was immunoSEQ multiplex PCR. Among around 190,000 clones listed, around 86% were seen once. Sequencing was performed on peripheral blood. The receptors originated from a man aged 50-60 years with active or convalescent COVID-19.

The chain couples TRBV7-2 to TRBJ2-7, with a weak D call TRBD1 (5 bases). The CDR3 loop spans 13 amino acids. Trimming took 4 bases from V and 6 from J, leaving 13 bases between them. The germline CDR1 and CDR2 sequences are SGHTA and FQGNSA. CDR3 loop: CASSYSGALEQYF. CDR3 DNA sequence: TGTGCCAGCAGCTATTCTGGGGCTCTCGAGCAGTACTTC.

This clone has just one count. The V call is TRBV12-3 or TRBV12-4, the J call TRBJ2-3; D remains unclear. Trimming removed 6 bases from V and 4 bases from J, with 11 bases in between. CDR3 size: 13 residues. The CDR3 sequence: CASSQRTADTQYF. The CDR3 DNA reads TGTGCCAGCAGCCAACGAACGGCAGATACGCAGTATTTT.

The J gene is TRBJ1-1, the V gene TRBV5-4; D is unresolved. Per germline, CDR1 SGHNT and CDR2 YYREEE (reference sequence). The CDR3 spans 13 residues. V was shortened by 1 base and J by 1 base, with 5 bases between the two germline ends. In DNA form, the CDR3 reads TGTGCCAGCAGCTTGCCGGGGAACACTGAAGCTTTCTTT. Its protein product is CASSLPGNTEAFF.

The chain's CDR3 is CATTPGGNQPQHF. The CDR3 DNA sequence: TGTGCCACCACCCCGGGGGGCAATCAGCCCCAGCATTTT. V gene TRBV24-1 combines with J gene TRBJ1-5; tentatively, D is TRBD1 (5 bases). This CDR3 is built from 13 residues. V was trimmed by 8 bases and J by 2 bases, leaving 9 bases between them. Germline V lookup: CDR1 KGHDR, CDR2 SFDVKD.

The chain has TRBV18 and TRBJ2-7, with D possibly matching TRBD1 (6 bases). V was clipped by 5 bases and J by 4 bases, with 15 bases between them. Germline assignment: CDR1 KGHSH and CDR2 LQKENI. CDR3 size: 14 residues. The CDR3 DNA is TGTGCCAGCTCAGGACAAGACAGGACGTACGAGCAGTACTTC. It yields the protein CASSGQDRTYEQYF.

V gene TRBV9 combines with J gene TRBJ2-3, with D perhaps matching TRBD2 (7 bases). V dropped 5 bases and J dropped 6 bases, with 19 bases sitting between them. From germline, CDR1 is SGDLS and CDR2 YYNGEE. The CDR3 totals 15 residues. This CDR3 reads CASRATGGQGDTQYF. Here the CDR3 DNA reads TGTGCCAGCAGGGCTACCGGGGGGCAGGGGGATACGCAGTATTTT. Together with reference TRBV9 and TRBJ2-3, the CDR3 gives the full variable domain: DSGVTQTPKHLITATGQRVTLRCSPRSGDLSVYWYQQSLDQGLQFLIQYYNGEERAKGNILERFSAQQFPDLHSELNLSSLELGDSALYFCASRATGGQGDTQYFGPGTRLTVL.

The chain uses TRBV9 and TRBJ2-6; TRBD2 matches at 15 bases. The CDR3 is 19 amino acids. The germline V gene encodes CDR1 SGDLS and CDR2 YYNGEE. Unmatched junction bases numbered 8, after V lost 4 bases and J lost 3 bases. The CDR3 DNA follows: TGTGCCAGCAGCCCACCGGGACTAGCGGGAGGTGGTGGGGCCAACGTCCTGACTTTC. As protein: CASSPPGLAGGGGANVLTF.

The CDR3 DNA reads as TGTGCCATCAGTGAGAATCTAGGAGGTGCGGGTCAGCCCCAGCATTTT. Its translation is CAISENLGGAGQPQHF. The chain couples TRBV10-3 to TRBJ1-5; no firm D call. Looked up from germline, CDR1 is ENHRY and CDR2 is SYGVKD. Trimming shortened V by 2 bases and J by 6 bases, and 17 bases separated the two germline ends. The CDR3 runs 16 residues.

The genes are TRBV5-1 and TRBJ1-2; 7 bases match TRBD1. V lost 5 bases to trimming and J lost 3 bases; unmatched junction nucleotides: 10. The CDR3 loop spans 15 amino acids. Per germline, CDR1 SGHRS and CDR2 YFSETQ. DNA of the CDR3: TGCGCCAGCAGGACGACAGGGACAGATGACTATGGCTACACCTTC. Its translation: CASRTTGTDDYGYTF.

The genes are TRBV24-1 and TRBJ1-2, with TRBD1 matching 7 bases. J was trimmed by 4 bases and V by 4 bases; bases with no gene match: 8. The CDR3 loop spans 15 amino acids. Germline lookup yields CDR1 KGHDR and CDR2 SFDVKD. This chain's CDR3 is CATSEGGQERYGYTF. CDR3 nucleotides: TGTGCCACCAGTGAAGGTGGACAGGAACGCTATGGCTACACCTTC.

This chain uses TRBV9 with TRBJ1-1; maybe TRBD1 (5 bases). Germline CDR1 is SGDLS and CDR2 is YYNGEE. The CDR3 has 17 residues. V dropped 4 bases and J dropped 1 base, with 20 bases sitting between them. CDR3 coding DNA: TGTGCCAGCAGCAAAGGGGATTACACTAATAGGAACACTGAAGCTTTCTTT. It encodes CASSKGDYTNRNTEAFF.

The CDR3 DNA sequence: TGTGCCAGTACCGAGTACTATAGAGGGTTGGACTATGGCTACACCTTC. Protein product: CASTEYYRGLDYGYTF. The V and J genes are TRBV19 and TRBJ1-2; unclear D gene. The CDR3 length is 16 residues. CDR1 is LNHDA, CDR2 SQIVND, per germline (reference sequence). V lost 7 bases to trimming and J lost 3 bases, with 21 bases between them.

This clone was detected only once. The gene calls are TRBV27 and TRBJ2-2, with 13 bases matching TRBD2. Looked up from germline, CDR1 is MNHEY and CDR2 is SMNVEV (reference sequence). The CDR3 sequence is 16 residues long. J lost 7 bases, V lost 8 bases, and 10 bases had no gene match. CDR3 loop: CASSLRTSGSDGELFF. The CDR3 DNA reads TGTGCCAGCTCCTTAAGGACTAGCGGGAGTGACGGGGAGCTGTTTTTT.

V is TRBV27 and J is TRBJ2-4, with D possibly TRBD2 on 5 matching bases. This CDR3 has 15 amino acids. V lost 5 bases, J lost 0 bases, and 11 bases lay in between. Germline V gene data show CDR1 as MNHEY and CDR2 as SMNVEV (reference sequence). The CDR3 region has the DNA TGTGCCAGCAGTAACGTAGGACTAGCCAAAAACATTCAGTACTTC. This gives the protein CASSNVGLAKNIQYF.

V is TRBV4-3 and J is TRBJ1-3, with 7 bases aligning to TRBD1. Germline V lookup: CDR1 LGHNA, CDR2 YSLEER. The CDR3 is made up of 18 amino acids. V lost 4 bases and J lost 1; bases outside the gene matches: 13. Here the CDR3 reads CASSLGGQGVLSGNTIYF. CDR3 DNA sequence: TGCGCCAGCAGCCTTGGGGGGCAGGGGGTTCTATCTGGAAACACCATATATTTT.

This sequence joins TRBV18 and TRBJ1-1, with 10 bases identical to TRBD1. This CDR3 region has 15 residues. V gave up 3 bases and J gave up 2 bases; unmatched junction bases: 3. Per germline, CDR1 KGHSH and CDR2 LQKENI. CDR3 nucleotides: TGTGCCAGCTCACCTGGGGACAGGGGAAACACTGAAGCTTTCTTT. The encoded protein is CASSPGDRGNTEAFF.

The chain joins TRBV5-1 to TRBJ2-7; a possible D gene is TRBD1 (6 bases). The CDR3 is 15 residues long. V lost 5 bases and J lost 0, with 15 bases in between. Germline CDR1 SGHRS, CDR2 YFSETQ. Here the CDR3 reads CASRRWTESSYEQYF. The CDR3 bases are TGCGCCAGCAGGAGATGGACAGAGAGCTCCTACGAGCAGTACTTC.

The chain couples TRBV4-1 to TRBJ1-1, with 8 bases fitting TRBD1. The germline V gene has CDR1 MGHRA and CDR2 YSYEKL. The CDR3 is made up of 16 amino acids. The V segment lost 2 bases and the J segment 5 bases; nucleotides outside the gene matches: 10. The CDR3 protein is CASSQPNGQGWTEAFF. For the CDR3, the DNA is TGCGCCAGCAGCCAACCCAACGGACAGGGTTGGACTGAAGCTTTCTTT.

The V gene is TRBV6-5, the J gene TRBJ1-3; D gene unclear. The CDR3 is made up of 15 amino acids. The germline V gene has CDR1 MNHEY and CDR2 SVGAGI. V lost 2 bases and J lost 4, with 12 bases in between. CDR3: CASSYQQSLGNTIYF. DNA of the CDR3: TGTGCCAGCAGTTACCAACAGTCACTCGGAAACACCATATATTTT.

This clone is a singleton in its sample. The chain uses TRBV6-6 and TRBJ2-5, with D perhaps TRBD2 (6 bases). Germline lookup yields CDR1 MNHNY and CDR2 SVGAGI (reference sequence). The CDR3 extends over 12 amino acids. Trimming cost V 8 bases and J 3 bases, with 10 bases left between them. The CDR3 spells CASGGLEETQYF. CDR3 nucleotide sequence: TGTGCCAGCGGGGGACTTGAAGAGACCCAGTACTTC.

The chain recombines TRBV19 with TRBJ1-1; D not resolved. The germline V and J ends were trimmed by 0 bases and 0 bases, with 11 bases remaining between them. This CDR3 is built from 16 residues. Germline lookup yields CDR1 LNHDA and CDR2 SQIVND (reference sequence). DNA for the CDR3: TGTGCCAGTAGTATAGAGGGCCCGCCTATGAACACTGAAGCTTTCTTT. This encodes CASSIEGPPMNTEAFF.

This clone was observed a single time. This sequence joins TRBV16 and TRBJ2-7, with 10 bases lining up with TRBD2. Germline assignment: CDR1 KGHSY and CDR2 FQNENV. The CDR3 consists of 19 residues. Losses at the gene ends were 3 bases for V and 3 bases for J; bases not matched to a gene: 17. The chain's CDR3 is CASSHRRGPSGGKFYEQYF. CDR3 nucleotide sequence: TGTGCCAGCAGCCATCGTCGGGGCCCTAGCGGGGGTAAATTCTACGAGCAGTACTTC. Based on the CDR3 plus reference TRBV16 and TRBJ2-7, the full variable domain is GEEVAQTPKHLVRGEGQKAKLYCAPIKGHSYVFWYQQVLKNEFKFLISFQNENVFDETGMPKERFSAKCLPNSPCSLEIQATKLEDSAVYFCASSHRRGPSGGKFYEQYFGPGTRLTVT.

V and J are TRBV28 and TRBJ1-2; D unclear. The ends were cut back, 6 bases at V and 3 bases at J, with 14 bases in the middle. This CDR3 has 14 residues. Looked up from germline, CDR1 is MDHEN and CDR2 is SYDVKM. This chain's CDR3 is CASSLKLTDYGYTF. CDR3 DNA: TGTGCCAGCAGCCTCAAGCTTACGGACTATGGCTACACCTTC.

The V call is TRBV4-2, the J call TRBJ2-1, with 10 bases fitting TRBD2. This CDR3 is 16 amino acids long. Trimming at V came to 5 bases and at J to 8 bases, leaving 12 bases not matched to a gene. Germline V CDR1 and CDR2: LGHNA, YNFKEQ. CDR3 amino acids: CASSRSGRVFDDEQFF. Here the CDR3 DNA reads TGTGCCAGCAGCAGGAGCGGGAGGGTCTTCGACGATGAGCAGTTCTTC.

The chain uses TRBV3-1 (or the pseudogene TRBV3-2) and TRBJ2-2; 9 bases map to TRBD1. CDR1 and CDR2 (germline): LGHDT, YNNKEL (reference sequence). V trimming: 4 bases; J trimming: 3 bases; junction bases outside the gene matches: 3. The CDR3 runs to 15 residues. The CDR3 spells CASSLQGADTGELFF. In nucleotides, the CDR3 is TGTGCCAGCAGCCTACAGGGGGCTGACACCGGGGAGCTGTTTTTT.

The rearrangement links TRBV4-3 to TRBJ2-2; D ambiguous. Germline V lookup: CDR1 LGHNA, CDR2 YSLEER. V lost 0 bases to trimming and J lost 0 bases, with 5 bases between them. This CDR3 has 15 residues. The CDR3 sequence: CASSQEPANTGELFF. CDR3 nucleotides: TGCGCCAGCAGCCAAGAGCCGGCGAACACCGGGGAGCTGTTTTTT.

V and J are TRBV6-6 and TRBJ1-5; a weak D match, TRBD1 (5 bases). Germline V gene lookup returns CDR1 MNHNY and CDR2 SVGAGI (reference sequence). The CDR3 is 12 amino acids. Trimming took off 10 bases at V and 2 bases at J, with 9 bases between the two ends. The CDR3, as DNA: TGTGCCACCCAGGGTGGCAATCAGCCCCAGCATTTT. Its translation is CATQGGNQPQHF.